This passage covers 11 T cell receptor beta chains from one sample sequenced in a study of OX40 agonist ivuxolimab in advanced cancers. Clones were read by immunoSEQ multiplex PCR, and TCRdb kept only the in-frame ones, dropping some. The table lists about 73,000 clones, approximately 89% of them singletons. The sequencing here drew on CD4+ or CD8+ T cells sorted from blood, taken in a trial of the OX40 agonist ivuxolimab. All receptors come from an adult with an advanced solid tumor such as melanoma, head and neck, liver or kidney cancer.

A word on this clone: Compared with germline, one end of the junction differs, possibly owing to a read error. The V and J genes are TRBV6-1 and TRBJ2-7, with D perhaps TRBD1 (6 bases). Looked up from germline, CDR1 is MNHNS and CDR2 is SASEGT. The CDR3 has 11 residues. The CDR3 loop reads CASSESVGRGF. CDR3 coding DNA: TGTGCCAGCAGTGAAAGTGTAGGCAGGGGCTTC.

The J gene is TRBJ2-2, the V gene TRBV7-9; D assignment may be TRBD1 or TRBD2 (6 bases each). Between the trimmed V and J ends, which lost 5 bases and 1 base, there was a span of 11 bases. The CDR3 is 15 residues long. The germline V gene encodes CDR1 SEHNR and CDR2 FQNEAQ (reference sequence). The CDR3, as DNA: TGTGCCAGCAGCGCGGCGGGACAGAACACCGGGGAGCTGTTTTTT. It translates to CASSAAGQNTGELFF.

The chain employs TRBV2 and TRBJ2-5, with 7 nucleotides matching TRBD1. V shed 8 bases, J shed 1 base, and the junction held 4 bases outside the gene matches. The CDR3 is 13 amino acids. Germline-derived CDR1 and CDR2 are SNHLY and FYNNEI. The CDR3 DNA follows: TGTGCCAGCGGCCGGGACAGCCAAGAGACCCAGTACTTC. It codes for CASGRDSQETQYF.

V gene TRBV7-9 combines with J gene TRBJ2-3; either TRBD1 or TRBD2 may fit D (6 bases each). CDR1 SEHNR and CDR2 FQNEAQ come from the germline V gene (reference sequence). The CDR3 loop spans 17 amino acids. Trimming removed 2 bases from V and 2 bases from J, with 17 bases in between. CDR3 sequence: CASSLRVMRGDTDTQYF. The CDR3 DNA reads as TGTGCCAGCAGCTTACGGGTTATGAGGGGGGACACAGATACGCAGTATTTT.

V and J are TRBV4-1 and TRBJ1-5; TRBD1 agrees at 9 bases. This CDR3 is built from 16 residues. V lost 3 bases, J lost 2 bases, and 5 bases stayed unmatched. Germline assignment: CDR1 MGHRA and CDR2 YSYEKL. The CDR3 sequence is CASSQTTGGGNQPQHF. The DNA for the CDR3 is TGCGCCAGCAGCCAGACGACAGGGGGTGGCAATCAGCCCCAGCATTTT.

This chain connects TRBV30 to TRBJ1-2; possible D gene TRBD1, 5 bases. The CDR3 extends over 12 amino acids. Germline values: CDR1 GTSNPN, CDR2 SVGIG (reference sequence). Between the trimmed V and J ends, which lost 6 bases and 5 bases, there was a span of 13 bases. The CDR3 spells CACRDGGYGYTF. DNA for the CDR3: TGTGCCTGCCGGGACGGGGGATATGGCTACACCTTC.

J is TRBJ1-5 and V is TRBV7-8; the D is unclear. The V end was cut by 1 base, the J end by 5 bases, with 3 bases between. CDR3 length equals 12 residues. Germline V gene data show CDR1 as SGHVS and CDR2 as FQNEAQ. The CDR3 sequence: CASSLGDQPQHF. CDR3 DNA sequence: TGTGCCAGCAGCTTAGGGGATCAGCCCCAGCATTTT.

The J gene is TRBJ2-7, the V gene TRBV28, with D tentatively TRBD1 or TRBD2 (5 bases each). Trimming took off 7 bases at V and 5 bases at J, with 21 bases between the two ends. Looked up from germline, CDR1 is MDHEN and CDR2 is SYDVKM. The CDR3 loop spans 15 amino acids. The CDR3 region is CASTSGRRTRHEQYF. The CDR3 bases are TGTGCCAGCACCTCGGGACGCCGAACTCGCCACGAGCAGTACTTC.

CDR3 residues: CASSYDRDRYF. The CDR3 DNA is TGTGCCAGCAGTTACGACCGGGACCGGTATTTT. The chain joins TRBV6-6 to TRBJ1-3; the D gene is possibly TRBD1 (5 bases). The CDR3 covers 11 residues. Per the germline V gene, CDR1 is MNHNY and CDR2 is SVGAGI (reference sequence). Trimming took off 2 bases at V and 16 bases at J, with 12 bases between the two ends.

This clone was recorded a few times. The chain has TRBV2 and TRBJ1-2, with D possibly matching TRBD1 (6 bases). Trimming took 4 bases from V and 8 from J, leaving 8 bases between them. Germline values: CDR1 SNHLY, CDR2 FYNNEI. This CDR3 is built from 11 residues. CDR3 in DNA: TGTGCCAGCAGTGGCGACAGGGGCTACACCTTC. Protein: CASSGDRGYTF.

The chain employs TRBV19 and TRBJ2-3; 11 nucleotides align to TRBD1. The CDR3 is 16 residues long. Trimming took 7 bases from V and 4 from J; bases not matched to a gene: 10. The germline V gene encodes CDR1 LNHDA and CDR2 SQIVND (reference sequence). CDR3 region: CASTSTGTGGPDTQYF. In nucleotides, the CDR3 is TGTGCCAGTACCTCTACCGGGACAGGGGGACCAGATACGCAGTATTTT.